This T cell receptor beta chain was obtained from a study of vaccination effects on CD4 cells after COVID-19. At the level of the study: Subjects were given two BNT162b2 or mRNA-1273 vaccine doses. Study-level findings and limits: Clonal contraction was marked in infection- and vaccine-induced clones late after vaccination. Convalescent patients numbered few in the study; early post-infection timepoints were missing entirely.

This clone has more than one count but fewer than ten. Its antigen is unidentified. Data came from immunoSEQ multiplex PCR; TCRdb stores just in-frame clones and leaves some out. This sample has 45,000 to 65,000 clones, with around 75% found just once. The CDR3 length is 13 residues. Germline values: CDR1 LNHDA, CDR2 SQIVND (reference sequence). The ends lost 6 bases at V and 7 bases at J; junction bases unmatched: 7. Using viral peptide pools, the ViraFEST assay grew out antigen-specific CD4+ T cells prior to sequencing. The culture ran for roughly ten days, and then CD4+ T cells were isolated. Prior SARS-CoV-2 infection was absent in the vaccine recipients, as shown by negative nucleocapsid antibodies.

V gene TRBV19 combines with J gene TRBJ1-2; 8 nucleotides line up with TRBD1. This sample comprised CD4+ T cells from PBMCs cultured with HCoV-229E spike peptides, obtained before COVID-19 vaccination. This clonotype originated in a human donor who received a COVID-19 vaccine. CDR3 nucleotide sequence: TGTGCCAGTAGGCTGGACAGGGCGAGTGGCTACACCTTC. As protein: CASRLDRASGYTF. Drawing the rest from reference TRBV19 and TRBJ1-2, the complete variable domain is DGGITQSPKYLFRKEGQNVTLSCEQNLNHDAMYWYRQDPGQGLRLIYYSQIVNDFQKGDIAEGYSVSREKKESFPLTVTSAQKNPTAFYLCASRLDRASGYTFGSGTRLTVV.